Sequencing of this T cell receptor beta chain was carried out in a study of OX40 agonist ivuxolimab in advanced cancers. Points from the study as a whole: Researchers report that CD8+ T cells had, on average, more expanded clones than CD4+.

Germline-derived CDR1 and CDR2 are SGHTA and FQGNSA. This CDR3 contains 15 residues. The germline V and J ends were trimmed by 8 bases and 0 bases, with 17 bases remaining between them. Concerning this clone itself: What it recognizes is unknown.

Sequencing was performed with immunoSEQ multiplex PCR; in TCRdb, only in-frame clones are kept and a portion is missing. The sample gives roughly 38,000 clones, about 70% of which show up once; approximately 17% is in the top ten. The TCR comes from an adult with an advanced solid tumor such as melanoma, head and neck, liver or kidney cancer. V is TRBV7-2 and J is TRBJ2-7; D possibly corresponds to TRBD1 (5 bases). Material: CD4+ or CD8+ T cells sorted from blood, obtained in a trial of the OX40 agonist ivuxolimab. The CDR3, as DNA: TGTGCCAGCCGCCTAGGGGCGGCCAGCTCCTACGAGCAGTACGTC. Residues: CASRLGAASSYEQYV.